This T cell receptor beta chain was captured by sequencing in a study of cytomegalovirus exposure and HLA in healthy donors. A note on this clone: The antigen remains unidentified.

General study results and limits: The study put some 150 TCR beta chains on its list as cytomegalovirus-associated.

With 60 Vbeta and 13 Jbeta primers, the PCR was carried out. Assay used: immunoSEQ multiplex PCR; TCRdb lists only in-frame clones, some missing. The sample lists 70,000 to 95,000 clones, 78% occurring once. The CDR3 runs 15 residues. J lost 4 bases, V lost 5 bases, and 6 bases had no gene match. Germline-derived CDR1 and CDR2 are SGHVS and FNYEAQ. V gene TRBV7-6 combines with J gene TRBJ1-5; 9 bases agree with TRBD1. This receptor was obtained from a man aged 35-49 years in good health and CMV-seronegative. Sequencing input: PBMCs. The CDR3 region is CASSPGTGTNQPQHF. CDR3 bases: TGTGCCAGCAGCCCCGGGACAGGGACTAATCAGCCCCAGCATTTT.